The 32 T cell receptor beta chains given below trace back to one sample, sequenced in a study of blood T cell repertoires in COVID-19. The data were produced by immunoSEQ multiplex PCR, yet TCRdb's version contains in-frame clones alone and is incomplete. The sample includes about 58,000 clones, more than 80% of them seen just once. The sequenced sample was peripheral blood. These receptors all come from a man aged 55 to 70 with COVID-19, enrolled during active disease.

The chain uses TRBV6-2 or TRBV6-3 and TRBJ2-7, with 8 bases lining up with TRBD1. V shed 2 bases, J shed 8 bases, and the junction held 8 bases outside the gene matches. The CDR3 totals 14 residues. Germline assignment: CDR1 MNHEY and CDR2 SVGEGT. The chain's CDR3 is CASSYPAGQGQQYF. The CDR3, as DNA: TGTGCCAGCAGTTACCCGGCCGGACAGGGACAGCAGTACTTC.

The chain recombines TRBV5-4 with TRBJ2-1, with 8 positions matching TRBD1. Germline CDR1 reads SGHNT; CDR2 reads YYREEE (reference sequence). The trim removed 3 bases at V and 2 bases at J, leaving 19 bases unmatched. The CDR3 has 20 residues. CDR3 in DNA: TGTGCCAGCAGCTGGACGCCGGGACAGGTATTACCTCAGGCCTACAATGAGCAGTTCTTC. Amino acid sequence: CASSWTPGQVLPQAYNEQFF.

The chain is built from TRBV7-3 and TRBJ1-4; D call uncertain. The CDR3 has 15 residues. Germline CDR1 and CDR2: SGHTA and FQGTGA. Trimming removed 1 base at V and 3 bases at J, with 9 bases between. In DNA, the CDR3 is TGTGCCAGCAGCTTAAATGGGAGGGCTAATGAAAAACTGTTTTTT. This codes for CASSLNGRANEKLFF.

The chain joins TRBV7-8 to TRBJ2-7; 8 bases are shared with TRBD2. The J segment lost 6 bases and the V segment lost 5 bases, leaving 12 bases of the junction unmatched. This CDR3 contains 15 residues. CDR1 is SGHVS and CDR2 is FQNEAQ in the germline V gene. The CDR3 reads CASSPRGSGAGEQYF. The CDR3 DNA reads TGTGCCAGCAGCCCCCGGGGTAGCGGGGCCGGCGAGCAGTACTTC.

The chain is built from TRBV10-3 and TRBJ1-1; TRBD1 agrees at 8 bases. The CDR3 is 14 amino acids. From germline, CDR1 is ENHRY and CDR2 SYGVKD. The V segment lost 7 bases and the J segment 7 bases; nucleotides outside the gene matches: 11. The CDR3 DNA sequence: TGTGCCATCATGAACGACAGGGGCAAGAATGAAGCTTTCTTT. Its protein product is CAIMNDRGKNEAFF.

The V and J genes are TRBV9 and TRBJ1-1, with 9 nucleotides matching TRBD1. The CDR3 length is 15 residues. Trimming removed 3 bases from V and 11 bases from J; junction bases left unmatched: 14. The germline CDR1 and CDR2 sequences are SGDLS and YYNGEE. The CDR3 loop is CASSAIGPGQGVAFF. CDR3 in DNA: TGTGCCAGCAGCGCCATCGGTCCGGGACAGGGTGTTGCTTTCTTT. Based on the CDR3 plus reference TRBV9 and TRBJ1-1, the full variable domain is DSGVTQTPKHLITATGQRVTLRCSPRSGDLSVYWYQQSLDQGLQFLIQYYNGEERAKGNILERFSAQQFPDLHSELNLSSLELGDSALYFCASSAIGPGQGVAFFGQGTRLTVV.

The sample holds a few counts of this clone. This chain uses TRBV5-1 with TRBJ1-5; D perhaps matches TRBD1 (5 bases). Trimming removed 0 bases at V and 5 bases at J, with 9 bases between. CDR3 length equals 14 residues. Germline-derived CDR1 and CDR2 are SGHRS and YFSETQ. CDR3 in amino acids: CASSLGTGDQPQHF. CDR3 DNA sequence: TGCGCCAGCAGCTTGGGGACGGGGGATCAGCCCCAGCATTTT.

The CDR3 is CASSDPQDPTGTQYF. The CDR3 DNA sequence: TGTGCCAGCAGTGACCCACAGGACCCCACGGGTACGCAGTATTTT. V usage is TRBV25-1 and J usage is TRBJ2-3; possibly TRBD1 for D (5 bases). Trimming took 3 bases from V and 8 from J, leaving 18 bases between them. Germline CDR1 is MGHDK and CDR2 is SYGVNS. The CDR3 consists of 15 residues.

The chain's CDR3 is CASSEGQVNTGELFF. As DNA, the CDR3 is TGTGCCAGCAGTGAAGGGCAGGTGAACACCGGGGAGCTGTTTTTT. V gene TRBV2 combines with J gene TRBJ2-2; D is unresolved. The germline gives CDR1 SNHLY, CDR2 FYNNEI. Trimming took off 1 base at V and 1 base at J, with 7 bases between the two ends. The CDR3 is made up of 15 amino acids.

The chain is built from TRBV6-5 and TRBJ1-4; D uncertain. Germline assignment: CDR1 MNHEY and CDR2 SVGAGI. The CDR3 length is 15 residues. V gave up 0 bases and J gave up 3 bases, with 8 bases separating them. In DNA form, the CDR3 reads TGTGCCAGCAGTTACTCGGGCAGATCTAATGAAAAACTGTTTTTT. This sequence encodes CASSYSGRSNEKLFF.

Only a few counts were recorded for this clone. The gene calls are TRBV6-5 and TRBJ2-1; 10 bases match TRBD2. Trimming took 4 bases from V and 4 from J; bases not matched to a gene: 7. This CDR3 is built from 16 residues. In germline, CDR1 is MNHEY, CDR2 SVGAGI. The CDR3 nucleotides are TGTGCCAGCAGTTCCCTAGCGGGAGAGATATACAATGAGCAGTTCTTC. Protein product: CASSSLAGEIYNEQFF.

The chain links TRBV5-1 to TRBJ2-5; 7 bases fit TRBD1. Germline-derived CDR1 and CDR2 are SGHRS and YFSETQ. V trimming: 0 bases; J trimming: 4 bases; junction bases outside the gene matches: 9. This CDR3 comprises 16 residues. The CDR3 DNA reads as TGCGCCAGCAGCTTGGGTTCTCAAAGACAGGGAGAGACCCAGTACTTC. This codes for CASSLGSQRQGETQYF.

Written as DNA, the CDR3 is TGTGCCAGCAGCTCAAGCAGCGGGAGAGAAAGGGATACGCAGTATTTT. Amino acids: CASSSSSGRERDTQYF. The V gene is TRBV7-3, the J gene TRBJ2-3; 8 bases agree with TRBD2. Germline assignment: CDR1 SGHTA and CDR2 FQGTGA. CDR3 length: 16 residues. V lost 4 bases and J lost 6; bases outside the gene matches: 12.

A note on this clone: Its ends do not fully match the called genes, so a read error is possible. The J gene is TRBJ1-1, the V gene TRBV6-5, with D possibly TRBD1 on 5 matching bases. This CDR3 is built from 15 residues. The germline V gene has CDR1 MNHEY and CDR2 SVGAGI. In nucleotides, the CDR3 is TGTGCCAGCAGTTACTCGACCAGGGTGAATACTGAAGCTTTCTTT. Residues: CASSYSTRVNTEAFF.

This chain connects TRBV2 to TRBJ1-3, with unresolved D. This CDR3 spans 14 amino acids. Looked up from germline, CDR1 is SNHLY and CDR2 is FYNNEI. V lost 2 bases and J 1 base, leaving 6 bases between the germline ends. CDR3 residues: CASSEILSGNTIYF. As DNA, the CDR3 is TGTGCCAGCAGTGAAATCCTGTCTGGAAACACCATATATTTT.

The chain uses TRBV5-1 and TRBJ2-5, with D possibly being TRBD2 (6 bases). CDR1 and CDR2 (germline): SGHRS, YFSETQ. The CDR3 runs to 14 residues. The V end was cut by 6 bases, the J end by 0 bases, with 12 bases between. CDR3 sequence reads: CASTPSGDQETQYF. The CDR3 nucleotides read TGCGCCAGCACGCCGTCGGGGGACCAAGAGACCCAGTACTTC.

The chain recombines TRBV29-1 with TRBJ2-5; TRBD2 matches 7 bases. CDR3 size: 15 residues. Germline CDR1 SQVTM, CDR2 ANQGSEA. V was pared by 0 bases and J by 5 bases, with 9 bases of the junction left unmatched. The CDR3 coding sequence is TGCAGCGTTGAAGATTCCCCAGCGCGGGGGGAGACCCAGTACTTC. It is translated as CSVEDSPARGETQYF.

V is TRBV19 and J is TRBJ1-6; 8 nucleotides align to TRBD1. The germline gives CDR1 LNHDA, CDR2 SQIVND (reference sequence). V lost 5 bases and J lost 0; bases outside the gene matches: 3. The CDR3 covers 16 residues. As DNA, the CDR3 is TGTGCCAGTAGTCGGACAGGGAGCTCCTATAATTCACCCCTCCACTTT. This gives the protein CASSRTGSSYNSPLHF. Combining the CDR3 with reference TRBV19 and TRBJ1-6 gives the whole variable domain DGGITQSPKYLFRKEGQNVTLSCEQNLNHDAMYWYRQDPGQGLRLIYYSQIVNDFQKGDIAEGYSVSREKKESFPLTVTSAQKNPTAFYLCASSRTGSSYNSPLHFGNGTRLTVT.

This sequence joins TRBV18 and TRBJ2-7, with 9 bases lining up with TRBD1. Germline V lookup: CDR1 KGHSH, CDR2 LQKENI. V lost 4 bases, J lost 2 bases, and 9 bases stayed unmatched. The CDR3 is 16 residues long. The CDR3 sequence: CASSLSAGTGTYEQYF. In nucleotides, the CDR3 is TGTGCCAGCTCACTATCCGCCGGGACAGGGACCTACGAGCAGTACTTC.

The J gene is TRBJ2-5, the V gene TRBV18; TRBD1 agrees at 8 bases. This CDR3 has 15 residues. CDR1 is KGHSH, CDR2 LQKENI, per germline. V trimming: 8 bases; J trimming: 5 bases; junction bases outside the gene matches: 13. The CDR3 is CASQERTGWTETQYF. The CDR3 DNA reads TGTGCCAGCCAGGAGAGGACAGGGTGGACTGAGACCCAGTACTTC. Looking up the rest from reference TRBV18 and TRBJ2-5 gives the full variable domain: NAGVMQNPRHLVRRRGQEARLRCSPMKGHSHVYWYRQLPEEGLKFMVYLQKENIIDESGMPKERFSAEFPKEGPSILRIQQVVRGDSAAYFCASQERTGWTETQYFGPGTRLLVL.

The chain couples TRBV6-6 to TRBJ2-3, with D uncertain. The V end lost 7 bases, the J end lost 1 base, and 9 bases lay between the germline ends. CDR3 length: 13 residues. Germline CDR1 is MNHNY and CDR2 is SVGAGI (reference sequence). The CDR3 spells CASTPPGTDTQYF. CDR3 DNA: TGTGCCAGCACCCCCCCAGGCACAGATACGCAGTATTTT.

This sequence joins TRBV18 and TRBJ1-3; D remains unclear. There are 14 residues in the CDR3. CDR1 is KGHSH, CDR2 LQKENI, per germline. Trimming stripped 6 bases from V and 0 bases from J, with 9 bases between. Written as DNA, the CDR3 is TGTGCCAGCTCCCAGGCAGACTCTGGAAACACCATATATTTT. Amino acid sequence: CASSQADSGNTIYF.

The chain joins TRBV7-9 to TRBJ2-5; D unclear. The CDR3 is 13 residues long. V lost 5 bases and J lost 4, with 11 bases in between. Germline V gene data show CDR1 as SEHNR and CDR2 as FQNEAQ (reference sequence). The CDR3 spells CASSPRGPETQYF. CDR3 in DNA: TGTGCCAGCAGCCCCCGCGGCCCAGAGACCCAGTACTTC.

V is TRBV18 and J is TRBJ2-1, with TRBD1 matching 7 bases. Germline V gene sequence: CDR1 KGHSH, CDR2 LQKENI. CDR3 length: 16 residues. V shed 4 bases, J shed 9 bases, and the junction held 15 bases outside the gene matches. The CDR3, as DNA: TGTGCCAGCTCACTAAGTCCTGGACAGGTCGTTGGTGAGCAGTTCTTC. Encoded protein: CASSLSPGQVVGEQFF.

The rearrangement links TRBV7-2 to TRBJ2-5, with a possible D match to TRBD2 (6 bases). The ends were cut back, 3 bases at V and 1 base at J, with 9 bases in the middle. CDR1 and CDR2 (germline): SGHTA, FQGNSA. The length of the CDR3 is 14 residues. For the CDR3, the DNA is TGTGCCAGCAGCTTGGGCGGGACCCAAGAGACCCAGTACTTC. Residues: CASSLGGTQETQYF.

The chain employs TRBV4-1 and TRBJ2-1; 10 nucleotides agree with TRBD2. The CDR3 loop spans 17 amino acids. V shed 0 bases, J shed 7 bases, and the junction held 9 bases outside the gene matches. The V gene's germline CDR1 is MGHRA and CDR2 YSYEKL. CDR3 bases: TGCGCCAGCAGCCAAGAGTGGACGGGACTAGCGAGGAATGAGCAGTTCTTC. It codes for CASSQEWTGLARNEQFF.

This clone was observed a few times. The CDR3 is CASSEQGRGNSPLHF. In DNA form, the CDR3 reads TGTGCCAGCAGCGAACAGGGTCGCGGAAATTCACCCCTCCACTTT. V is TRBV5-6 and J is TRBJ1-6; D may be TRBD1 (6 bases). There are 15 residues in the CDR3. Germline CDR1 and CDR2: SGHDT and YYEEEE. V was trimmed by 4 bases and J by 7 bases, leaving 15 bases between them.

The chain combines TRBV6-2 or TRBV6-3 with TRBJ1-2, with D hard to call. Trimming stripped 5 bases from V and 8 bases from J, with 18 bases between. Per the germline V gene, CDR1 is MNHEY and CDR2 is SVGEGT. The CDR3 runs to 14 residues. CDR3 residues: CASSPREELRGYTF. In DNA form, the CDR3 reads TGTGCCAGCAGTCCGCGAGAGGAACTACGGGGCTACACCTTC.

Only one count was recorded for this clone. The chain has TRBV7-9 and TRBJ2-7; perhaps TRBD1 as D (6 bases). Germline assignment: CDR1 SEHNR and CDR2 FQNEAQ (reference sequence). V gave up 2 bases and J gave up 3 bases, with 20 bases separating them. The CDR3 is made up of 17 amino acids. Written as DNA, the CDR3 is TGTGCCAGCAGCTTAAGGGGGATCAATAGGGACGACTACGAGCAGTACTTC. The encoded protein is CASSLRGINRDDYEQYF.

The V call is TRBV3-1 (or the pseudogene TRBV3-2), the J call TRBJ1-5, with 9 bases lining up with TRBD1. Germline-derived CDR1 and CDR2 are LGHDT and YNNKEL (reference sequence). The CDR3 is 17 residues long. The junction had 11 bases not matched to a gene; V was cut back by 2 bases and J by 6 bases. CDR3 bases: TGTGCCAGCAGCCAAACTCGCCAAACAGGGGGCATTCAGCCCCAGCATTTT. Residues: CASSQTRQTGGIQPQHF.

The chain combines TRBV19 with TRBJ1-2; D is possibly TRBD1 (5 bases). CDR3 length: 13 residues. V was shortened by 3 bases and J by 7 bases, with 12 bases between the two germline ends. The germline CDR1 and CDR2 sequences are LNHDA and SQIVND (reference sequence). The CDR3 DNA reads as TGTGCCAGTAGTATGGGGGGGTACGTTGGCTACACCTTC. The encoded protein is CASSMGGYVGYTF.

The J gene is TRBJ1-4, the V gene TRBV5-1; TRBD1 might be the D (5 bases). The CDR3 runs 15 residues. V dropped 0 bases and J dropped 8 bases, with 14 bases sitting between them. Germline V CDR1 and CDR2: SGHRS, YFSETQ. The CDR3: CASSLDRGLGEKLFF. CDR3 sequence (DNA): TGCGCCAGCAGCTTGGATAGGGGACTGGGGGAAAAACTGTTTTTT.